This TCR beta chain was identified in a study of blood T cell repertoires in COVID-19. Across the study: Samples of COVID-19 (acute and convalescent) were obtained from the United States, Italy and Spain. Sources were T cells, B-cell-depleted T cells, or PBMCs; the material itself was cDNA or gDNA.

Trimming took off 0 bases at V and 0 bases at J, with 10 bases between the two ends. Germline loops: CDR1 SGHRS, CDR2 YFSETQ. The CDR3 sequence is 16 residues long. Original data processing: Using reference gene primer amplification, nucleated cell counts were estimated. Sequenced by immunoSEQ multiplex PCR; TCRdb stores in-frame clones only, minus some. The DNA gave D and trimming, while V, J and clone size come from that table. Among 85,000 to 120,000 clones listed, roughly 85% were seen once. The sample consisted of peripheral blood. The V call is TRBV5-1, the J call TRBJ2-1, with D possibly matching TRBD2 (5 bases). The receptor comes from a man aged 50-59 years with active COVID-19. The CDR3 region is CASSLATGSSYNEQFF. CDR3 sequence (DNA): TGCGCCAGCAGCTTGGCCACGGGGAGCTCCTACAATGAGCAGTTCTTC.